The 14 T cell receptor beta chains reported below all come from one sample, sequenced in a study of T cells in Graves' hyperthyroidism and ophthalmopathy. TCR beta CDR3 regions were amplified from RNA transcripts. When the TCR CDR3 underwent first-round RT-PCR, the HTBI primer set was used. TCRdb re-analysed the multiplex PCR reads in MiXCR, keeping a single row per CDR3 protein. The profile shows nearly 600,000 distinct CDR3 sequences, around 14% of them singletons. The sample was blood. The receptors were sampled from a woman aged 25-40 years with Graves' hyperthyroidism that later progressed to Graves' ophthalmopathy.

This chain links TRBV12-5 with TRBJ2-3, with TRBD1 identical over 7 bases. This CDR3 spans 17 amino acids. The V gene end was trimmed by 7 bases and the J gene end by 6 bases; junction bases not matched to a gene: 19. Germline V gene data show CDR1 as LGHNT and CDR2 as FRNRAP. The DNA for the CDR3 is TGTGCTAGTGTACCCCCCGCACTGGGACAGCCACTCGATACGCAGTATTTT. It encodes CASVPPALGQPLDTQYF. The whole variable domain, remainder taken from reference TRBV12-5 and TRBJ2-3, is DARVTQTPRHKVTEMGQEVTMRCQPILGHNTVFWYRQTMMQGLELLAYFRNRAPLDDSGMPKDRFSAEMPDATLATLKIQPSEPRDSAVYFCASVPPALGQPLDTQYFGPGTRLTVL.

This clonotype was found a few times. This chain links TRBV6-1 with TRBJ2-7; tentative D call: TRBD1 (6 bases). Trimming cost V 7 bases and J 6 bases, with 16 bases left between them. The CDR3 covers 13 residues. Germline CDR1 and CDR2: MNHNS and SASEGT. CDR3 in amino acids: CASNIATGSEQYF. DNA for the CDR3: TGTGCCAGCAATATTGCAACAGGGTCCGAGCAGTACTTC.

The rearrangement uses TRBV2 and TRBJ2-4; either TRBD1 or TRBD2 may supply D (5 bases each). The CDR3 sequence is 11 residues long. CDR1 is SNHLY, CDR2 FYNNEI, per germline. The V end lost 5 bases, the J end lost 14 bases, and 13 bases lay between the germline ends. The CDR3, as DNA: TGTGCCAGCAGTAACCCGGGACCGGAGTACTTC. It codes for CASSNPGPEYF.

As to this clonotype: A junction end diverges from the germline sequence, so it may reflect a read error. The rearrangement uses TRBV6-1 and TRBJ2-7; D perhaps matches TRBD1 (6 bases). Germline assignment: CDR1 MNHNS and CDR2 SASEGT. The CDR3 is made up of 15 amino acids. The CDR3 region has the DNA TGTGGCAGCAGATCCCCGGACAGATATCCCTTCGAGCAGTACTTC. Translated, it gives CGSRSPDRYPFEQYF.

This clonotype was picked up many times. The V call is TRBV11-2, the J call TRBJ1-1, with no clear D. CDR1 and CDR2 (germline): SGHAT, FQNNGV. V dropped 2 bases and J dropped 1 base, with 5 bases sitting between them. The CDR3 consists of 13 residues. The CDR3 reads CASSLWQNTEAFF. The CDR3 DNA reads TGTGCCAGCAGCTTATGGCAGAACACTGAAGCTTTCTTT.

This chain connects TRBV27 to TRBJ2-1; D may match TRBD1 or TRBD2 (5 bases each). The V end lost 8 bases, the J end lost 0 bases, and 11 bases lay between the germline ends. The length of the CDR3 is 14 residues. CDR1 is MNHEY, CDR2 SMNVEV, per germline (reference sequence). CDR3 nucleotides: TGTGCCAGCGGACGGGACCGCTCCTACAATGAGCAGTTCTTC. Its translation: CASGRDRSYNEQFF.

The CDR3 region is CASSGGQGPEPQHF. The CDR3 DNA follows: TGTGCCAGCAGCGGAGGACAGGGTCCGGAGCCCCAGCATTTT. The chain links TRBV9 to TRBJ1-5; 8 bases fit TRBD1. The germline V gene encodes CDR1 SGDLS and CDR2 YYNGEE. This CDR3 has 14 amino acids. J gave up 8 bases and V 3 bases, and 7 bases lay outside the gene matches.

This clonotype was counted between two and nine times. This chain links TRBV5-1 with TRBJ1-4; D perhaps matches TRBD1 (5 bases). Germline-derived CDR1 and CDR2 are SGHRS and YFSETQ. V was clipped by 4 bases and J by 4 bases, with 14 bases between them. This CDR3 region has 15 residues. The CDR3 is CASSPAQEFNEKLFF. The CDR3 nucleotides read TGCGCCAGCAGCCCGGCACAGGAGTTTAATGAAAAACTGTTTTTT. Together with reference TRBV5-1 and TRBJ1-4, the CDR3 gives the full variable domain: KAGVTQTPRYLIKTRGQQVTLSCSPISGHRSVSWYQQTPGQGLQFLFEYFSETQRNKGNFPGRFSGRQFSNSRSEMNVSTLELGDSALYLCASSPAQEFNEKLFFGSGTQLSVL.

This clonotype has more than one count but fewer than ten. The rearrangement uses TRBV29-1 and TRBJ1-5; D gene uncertain. This CDR3 is built from 9 residues. Germline V lookup: CDR1 SQVTM, CDR2 ANQGSEA. V was pared by 7 bases and J by 8 bases, with 6 bases between. The CDR3 bases are TGCAGCGCCAGAAAGCCCCAGCATTTT. Translation gives CSARKPQHF.

This clonotype was picked up a small number of times. This chain connects TRBV20-1 to TRBJ2-3; tentatively, D is TRBD1 (6 bases). Trimming cost V 0 bases and J 6 bases, with 10 bases left between them. The CDR3 has 13 residues. Looked up from germline, CDR1 is DFQATT and CDR2 is SNEGSKA (reference sequence). CDR3 in amino acids: CSARDLQGDTQYF. DNA of the CDR3: TGCAGTGCTAGAGATCTCCAGGGGGATACGCAGTATTTT.

The table lists this clonotype with a few counts. The chain recombines TRBV29-1 with TRBJ2-1, with 9 bases lining up with TRBD1. This CDR3 is built from 15 residues. The V gene end was trimmed by 7 bases and the J gene end by 6 bases; junction bases not matched to a gene: 13. Germline CDR1 reads SQVTM; CDR2 reads ANQGSEA. CDR3 sequence reads: CSGNYRGLVSNEQFF. DNA of the CDR3: TGCAGCGGAAATTACAGGGGGCTTGTCAGCAATGAGCAGTTCTTC.

This clonotype was seen many times. The rearrangement joins TRBV27 to TRBJ1-1, with D perhaps TRBD1 (5 bases). The CDR3 runs 15 residues. The V end lost 1 base, the J end lost 5 bases, and 14 bases lay between the germline ends. Per the germline V gene, CDR1 is MNHEY and CDR2 is SMNVEV (reference sequence). The CDR3 nucleotides are TGTGCCAGCAGTTTATATGTAGGCAGGGCGACTGAAGCTTTCTTT. This encodes CASSLYVGRATEAFF.

The chain combines TRBV5-1 with TRBJ1-1; D call uncertain. The CDR3 runs to 14 residues. Deletions cut 3 bases from V and 1 base from J, with 10 bases between. Germline V gene sequence: CDR1 SGHRS, CDR2 YFSETQ. Here the CDR3 DNA reads TGCGCCAGCAGCTCTTTCGACACGAACACTGAAGCTTTCTTT. Its protein is CASSSFDTNTEAFF.

This clonotype was found many times. The chain employs TRBV30 and TRBJ2-1; D call uncertain. Trimming stripped 1 base from V and 3 bases from J, with 4 bases between. The CDR3 is 12 amino acids. Germline lookup yields CDR1 GTSNPN and CDR2 SVGIG (reference sequence). The chain's CDR3 is CAWSAYYNEQFF. For the CDR3, the DNA is TGTGCCTGGAGTGCTTACTACAATGAGCAGTTCTTC. Based on the CDR3 plus reference TRBV30 and TRBJ2-1, the full variable domain is SQTIHQWPATLVQPVGSPLSLECTVEGTSNPNLYWYRQAAGRGLQLLFYSVGIGQISSEVPQNLSASRPQDRQFILSSKKLLLSDSGFYLCAWSAYYNEQFFGPGTRLTVL.